This T cell receptor (beta chain) was documented in a study of blood T cell repertoires in COVID-19. Study-level information: Collection of acute and convalescent COVID-19 samples took place in the United States, Italy and Spain.

In the original processing: How many nucleated cells were present was estimated from reference gene primer amplification. TCRdb's table, derived via immunoSEQ multiplex PCR, lists solely in-frame clones and lacks some. V, J and clone size are those of that table, while D and trimming were read from the DNA. Of 270,000 or so clones detected, roughly 90% appear once; the ten largest clones hold approximately 10%. Germline V gene sequence: CDR1 MGHRA, CDR2 YSYEKL. V was shortened by 2 bases and J by 2 bases, with 9 bases between the two germline ends. There are 14 residues in the CDR3. Enrolment of Seattle patients took place during active infection, and they were followed longitudinally.

The specimen was peripheral blood. The chain carries TRBV4-1 and TRBJ2-5; D may be TRBD1 (5 bases). This receptor was taken from a woman aged 30 to 39 with COVID-19, enrolled during active disease. CDR3 region: CASSQLTAQETQYF. CDR3 sequence (DNA): TGCGCCAGCAGCCAACTGACAGCGCAAGAGACCCAGTACTTC.